Listed below are T cell receptor beta chains from one sample, sequenced in a study of T cell responses to AZD1222 COVID-19 vaccine. This table comes from immunoSEQ multiplex PCR, and its TCRdb copy is limited to in-frame clones, with some not included. This table holds 88,000 or so clones, approximately 91% found once. Here the sequenced sample was peripheral blood, taken on day 0 of AZD1222 vaccination. Source of these receptors: an adult in good health. CDR3s include the opening cysteine and the closing phenylalanine or tryptophan. A D gene is named only where the DNA matches it firmly. Expanded clones are given a class, and other clones once, few, many or no size at all.

d_call	v_call	clone_size	j_call	cdr3_aa	cdr3_nt
-	TRBV29-1	-	TRBJ1-4	CSVEGHGNEKLFF	TGCAGCGTTGAGGGACACGGAAATGAAAAACTGTTTTTT
-	TRBV5-1	-	TRBJ2-5	CASSLYSGKEETQYF	TGCGCCAGCAGCTTGTACTCGGGGAAAGAAGAGACCCAGTACTTC
-	TRBV6-1	-	TRBJ2-7	CATVKDSWGLYEQYF	TGTGCCACCGTCAAGGACTCATGGGGTCTCTACGAGCAGTACTTC
-	TRBV7-3	-	TRBJ2-3	CASSLGQGNTDTQYF	TGTGCCAGCAGCTTGGGGCAGGGGAACACAGATACGCAGTATTTT
TRBD2	TRBV15	-	TRBJ2-7	CATSIKLAGYEQYF	TGTGCCACCAGCATTAAACTAGCGGGTTACGAGCAGTACTTC
-	TRBV7-2	-	TRBJ2-7	CASSLEAGPQEQYF	TGTGCCAGCAGCTTAGAGGCAGGGCCCCAAGAGCAGTACTTC
-	TRBV27	-	TRBJ2-3	CASRKPGASTDTQYF	TGTGCCAGCAGAAAACCCGGGGCTAGCACAGATACGCAGTATTTT
TRBD2	TRBV7-3	-	TRBJ2-1	CASSAMGTSGRSNEQFF	TGTGCCAGCAGCGCTATGGGGACTAGCGGGAGATCGAATGAGCAGTTCTTC
TRBD1	TRBV9	-	TRBJ1-4	CASSVTGVGKLFF	TGTGCCAGCAGCGTCACAGGGGTTGGAAAACTGTTTTTT
TRBD1	TRBV13	-	TRBJ1-2	CASSSDRDYGYTF	TGTGCCAGCAGCTCCGACAGGGACTATGGCTACACCTTC
-	TRBV7-9	-	TRBJ1-6	CASSLVLGVASPLHF	TGTGCCAGCAGCTTAGTTTTGGGGGTGGCCTCACCCCTCCACTTT
TRBD1	TRBV6-2/TRBV6-3	-	TRBJ1-4	CASSSGQGGEKLFF	TGTGCCAGCAGCTCGGGACAGGGTGGGGAAAAACTGTTTTTT
TRBD1	TRBV9	-	TRBJ2-1	CASSAEPGTGLWEQFF	TGTGCCAGCAGCGCCGAGCCCGGGACAGGGTTGTGGGAGCAGTTCTTC
-	TRBV7-9	-	TRBJ1-1	CASSLFGQQNTEAFF	TGTGCCAGCAGCTTATTCGGGCAGCAGAACACTGAAGCTTTCTTT
-	TRBV11-3	once	TRBJ2-2	CASSARIGGGELFF	TGTGCCAGCAGCGCCCGGATTGGCGGCGGGGAGCTGTTTTTT
-	TRBV3-1/TRBV3-2	-	TRBJ1-6	CASSQDSGGGNSPLHF	TGTGCCAGCAGCCAAGATTCGGGGGGCGGGAATTCACCCCTCCACTTT
-	TRBV5-1	-	TRBJ1-1	CASSGKAATEAFF	TGCGCCAGCAGCGGTAAGGCGGCCACTGAAGCTTTCTTT
TRBD1	TRBV24-1	-	TRBJ2-1	CASGQGRYNEQFF	TGTGCCTCAGGACAGGGCAGATACAATGAGCAGTTCTTC
-	TRBV7-6	-	TRBJ1-4	CASSLEGFTNEKLFF	TGTGCCAGCAGCTTAGAGGGGTTTACTAATGAAAAACTGTTTTTT
TRBD2	TRBV5-4	-	TRBJ2-1	CASSVAGATYNEQFF	TGTGCCAGCAGCGTGGCGGGAGCGACCTACAATGAGCAGTTCTTC
-	TRBV5-5	-	TRBJ2-7	CASSLVGSSYEQYF	TGTGCCAGCAGCTTGGTAGGGTCCTCCTACGAGCAGTACTTC
-	TRBV19	-	TRBJ1-1	CASTPRRSNTEAFF	TGTGCCAGTACCCCAAGGCGTTCGAACACTGAAGCTTTCTTT
-	TRBV5-6	-	TRBJ2-7	CASSPDPEIPYEQYF	TGTGCCAGCAGCCCGGACCCGGAGATTCCCTACGAGCAGTACTTC
TRBD2	TRBV5-1	once	TRBJ2-1	CASRVTAGVKDNEQFF	TGCGCCAGCAGAGTCACAGCGGGAGTAAAAGACAATGAGCAGTTCTTC
-	TRBV7-2	-	TRBJ1-1	CASSFAGGTEAFF	TGTGCCAGCAGCTTCGCAGGAGGCACTGAAGCTTTCTTT
TRBD1	TRBV30	-	TRBJ1-6	CAWSEADRVSSPLHF	TGTGCCTGGAGTGAGGCGGACAGGGTTTCTTCACCCCTCCACTTT
-	TRBV19	-	TRBJ2-5	CASSDSSGATQYF	TGTGCCAGTAGCGACAGTTCCGGAGCGACCCAGTACTTC
-	TRBV29-1	-	TRBJ2-1	CSAPVSYNEQFF	TGCAGCGCTCCGGTCTCCTACAATGAGCAGTTCTTC
-	TRBV2	-	TRBJ2-1	CASSSGTWAPNEQFF	TGTGCCAGCAGCAGTGGGACCTGGGCCCCCAATGAGCAGTTCTTC
TRBD1	TRBV24-1	-	TRBJ2-7	CATSDSTEFCRDREDRGSYEQYF	TGTGCCACCAGTGATTCAACAGAATTTTGCCGGGACAGGGAGGATAGAGGGTCCTACGAGCAGTACTTC
TRBD1	TRBV14	-	TRBJ1-2	CASSQGPGGTDNYGYTF	TGTGCCAGCAGCCAAGGCCCTGGGGGGACAGACAACTATGGCTACACCTTC
TRBD1	TRBV6-2/TRBV6-3	-	TRBJ1-5	CASSYLAQGQGNQPQHF	TGTGCCAGCAGTTACCTAGCACAAGGACAGGGCAATCAGCCCCAGCATTTT
TRBD2	TRBV19	-	TRBJ2-1	CASSPPNSGEINEQFF	TGTGCCAGTAGTCCCCCGAATAGCGGGGAGATCAATGAGCAGTTCTTC
-	TRBV5-1	-	TRBJ1-2	CASSPGGLRYGYTF	TGCGCCAGCAGCCCGGGCGGCCTTAGGTATGGCTACACCTTC
-	TRBV19	-	TRBJ1-2	CASSLWGIRGYTF	TGTGCCAGTAGCCTGTGGGGGATAAGGGGCTACACCTTC
TRBD1	TRBV3-1/TRBV3-2	-	TRBJ2-5	CASSWGQGRETQYF	TGTGCCAGCAGCTGGGGACAGGGTAGAGAGACCCAGTACTTC
-	TRBV7-9	-	TRBJ1-5	CASSLGGDSLLNQPQHF	TGTGCCAGCAGCTTAGGCGGGGATTCTCTTCTAAATCAGCCCCAGCATTTT
-	TRBV7-3	-	TRBJ2-3	CASSLMGLPTDTQYF	TGTGCCAGCAGCTTAATGGGGCTACCCACAGATACGCAGTATTTT
-	TRBV9	-	TRBJ1-5	CASSVGYSNQPQHF	TGTGCCAGCAGCGTAGGCTATAGCAATCAGCCCCAGCATTTT
TRBD1	TRBV7-8	-	TRBJ1-4	CASSPRQGEYEKLFF	TGTGCCAGCAGCCCAAGACAGGGGGAATACGAAAAACTGTTTTTT
-	TRBV18	-	TRBJ1-1	CASSPQGTNTEAFF	TGTGCCAGCTCACCACAGGGGACGAACACTGAAGCTTTCTTT
-	TRBV6-1	-	TRBJ1-5	CASSEGFQYGQPQHF	TGTGCCAGCAGTGAAGGGTTCCAGTATGGTCAGCCCCAGCATTTT
-	TRBV3-1/TRBV3-2	-	TRBJ2-6	CASSQDTTGANVLTF	TGTGCCAGCAGCCAAGATACTACTGGGGCCAACGTCCTGACTTTC
-	TRBV6-5	-	TRBJ1-5	CASSPGRGNQPQHF	TGTGCCAGCAGCCCCGGTCGGGGCAATCAGCCCCAGCATTTT
-	TRBV28	-	TRBJ1-6	CASEPGSYNSPLHF	TGTGCCAGCGAGCCCGGGTCCTATAATTCACCCCTCCACTTT
-	TRBV9	-	TRBJ2-1	CASSVYSGPYNEQFF	TGTGCCAGCAGCGTCTATAGCGGACCCTACAATGAGCAGTTCTTC
-	TRBV12-2	-	TRBJ1-3	CASRPNQGGASGNTIYF	TGTGCAAGTCGCCCCAACCAAGGGGGCGCCTCTGGAAACACCATATATTTT
-	TRBV25-1	-	TRBJ1-2	CASSDFNRDGYTF	TGTGCCAGCAGTGATTTTAACAGGGATGGCTACACCTTC
TRBD1	TRBV12-3/TRBV12-4	-	TRBJ1-5	CASRGTGDQPQHF	TGTGCCAGCAGGGGGACAGGTGATCAGCCCCAGCATTTT
TRBD1	TRBV5-8	-	TRBJ1-4	CASSSGTGANNEKLFF	TGTGCCAGCAGCTCGGGGACAGGGGCCAATAATGAAAAACTGTTTTTT
-	TRBV7-2	-	TRBJ1-2	CASSLGVRSNYGYTF	TGTGCCAGCAGCTTAGGGGTGAGATCTAACTATGGCTACACCTTC
-	TRBV7-8	-	TRBJ1-1	CASSLARENTEAFF	TGTGCCAGCAGCTTAGCCAGGGAGAACACTGAAGCTTTCTTT
TRBD2	TRBV4-2	-	TRBJ2-1	CASSQDSRASGGLYNEQFF	TGTGCCAGCAGCCAAGATAGCCGCGCTAGCGGGGGGCTCTACAATGAGCAGTTCTTC
-	TRBV12-3/TRBV12-4	-	TRBJ1-1	CASSLLSGAEAFF	TGTGCCAGCAGTTTACTCAGCGGGGCGGAAGCTTTCTTT
-	TRBV6-2/TRBV6-3	-	TRBJ2-3	CASSWSTDTQYF	TGTGCCAGCAGTTGGAGCACAGATACGCAGTATTTT
TRBD1	TRBV5-1	-	TRBJ1-4	CARTQTGDITTNEKLFF	TGCGCCAGGACCCAGACAGGGGACATCACAACTAATGAAAAACTGTTTTTT
-	TRBV27	-	TRBJ1-2	CASSLGQNLYGYTF	TGTGCCAGCAGTTTAGGGCAGAACCTCTATGGCTACACCTTC
-	TRBV21-1	once	TRBJ2-3	CASFGRQITDTQYF	TGTGCCAGCTTCGGGAGACAGATCACAGATACGCAGTATTTT
-	TRBV25-1	-	TRBJ1-4	CASSEARFATNEKLFF	TGTGCCAGCAGTGAAGCCCGATTTGCAACTAATGAAAAACTGTTTTTT